This T cell receptor beta chain came from a study of T cell repertoires in cytomegalovirus infection. For the study at large: Use of recently identified HLA-C-restricted and well-studied HLA-B-restricted CMV epitopes was part of the study.

TCRdb reprocessed the reads via MiXCR and lists one record per CDR3 protein. This sample carries some 700,000 distinct CDR3 sequences, roughly a third of them seen once, and the ten largest clones take around a sixth. As to this clonotype: Its matching antigen is unknown.

CDR3 length equals 14 residues. The V gene's germline CDR1 is SGHDN and CDR2 FVKESK. Trimming took off 4 bases at V and 7 bases at J, with 14 bases between the two ends. Notes on the study in general: CMV carriers having the relevant HLA were flagged by cumulative public TCR beta family frequency.

This TCR was sampled from a human donor in good health (CMV status not recorded). Some clones in this sample may be carry-over from other donors' samples. The sequencing here drew on cultured PBMCs, taken from culture after CMV antigen stimulation. V usage is TRBV14 and J usage is TRBJ2-1, with a possible D match to TRBD1 (6 bases). The CDR3 DNA follows: TGTGCCAGCAGCCGCTTCACAGGGCTGAATGAGCAGTTCTTC. Amino acid sequence: CASSRFTGLNEQFF.